Sequencing of this T cell receptor (beta chain) was carried out in a study of CD8 T cells in Susac syndrome. Study-wide context: Clinically active disease was present in over five of the sequenced Susac syndrome patients. Eight of these patients were in remission.

The CD8+ and CD4+ T cells were negatively isolated, with the TEMRA cells enriched by FACS. V was clipped by 4 bases and J by 5 bases, with 8 bases between them. The CDR3 has 11 residues. Germline V gives CDR1 SQVTM, CDR2 ANQGSEA. When the RNA was reverse transcribed, random hexamers were used with an input of about 0.45 to 1 ug. Amplification of TCR beta CDR3 was carried out by immunoSEQ multiplex PCR, which covered 54 Vbeta and 13 Jbeta segments. TCRdb re-analysed the immunoSEQ multiplex PCR reads in MiXCR, keeping a single row per CDR3 protein. The data show 150,000 to 200,000 distinct CDR3 sequences, around 94% seen once.

The sequencing sample was made of CD4+ T cells from PBMCs. The source is a human donor with Susac syndrome. The chain uses TRBV29-1 and TRBJ2-5, with D possibly being TRBD1 (5 bases). The CDR3 nucleotides read TGCAGCGTTGTCCAGGGTGAGACCCAGTACTTC. This encodes CSVVQGETQYF.